The 3 T cell receptor beta chains below were found in one sample sequenced in a study of T cells after yellow fever vaccination. MiXCR was run by TCRdb on the 5' RACE reads, yielding one entry per CDR3 protein. The table lists some 150,000 distinct CDR3 sequences, about 11% of them singletons. The input for sequencing was CD8+ T cells sorted from PBMCs, taken 15 days after the yellow fever booster vaccination. Every receptor here comes from a man aged 18-30 years who received the YFV17D yellow fever vaccine.

This clonotype was seen a few times. Relative to the germline gene, one junction end is altered; a read error may explain this. This rearrangement joins TRBV28 to TRBJ2-7; no reliable D call. Germline V gene sequence: CDR1 MDHEN, CDR2 SYDVKM. The CDR3 is made up of 14 amino acids. The CDR3 DNA reads as TGTGCCAGCAGTTTATGGGGTGCGGCGCTTCGGCAGGACTTC. It yields the protein CASSLWGAALRQDF.

This sequence joins TRBV6-5 and TRBJ1-1, with D possibly being TRBD1 (6 bases). Germline CDR1 reads MNHEY; CDR2 reads SVGAGI. This CDR3 has 13 residues. Trimming removed 6 bases from V and 5 bases from J, with 13 bases in between. In DNA, the CDR3 is TGTGCCAGCAGACTCGGACAGATGACTGAAGCTTTCTTT. This codes for CASRLGQMTEAFF.

This clonotype has a handful of counts. The rearrangement joins TRBV6-2 or TRBV6-3 to TRBJ2-7; D possibly corresponds to TRBD1 (5 bases). CDR3 size: 13 residues. Germline loops: CDR1 MNHEY, CDR2 SVGEGT. The germline V and J ends were trimmed by 2 bases and 3 bases, with 8 bases remaining between them. The CDR3 here is CASSYGADYEQYV. CDR3 DNA: TGTGCCAGCAGTTACGGGGCAGACTACGAGCAGTACGTC.